A single sample gave rise to the 21 T cell receptor beta chains below, sequenced in a study of cytomegalovirus exposure and HLA in healthy donors. TCRdb keeps only in-frame clones here, not all; method: immunoSEQ multiplex PCR. The profile covers about 170,000 clones, with under 90% appearing a single time and 10% taken by the ten largest. Specimen: PBMCs. These receptors all stem from a young woman in good health and CMV-seropositive.

The J gene is TRBJ1-3, the V gene TRBV6-6, with 8 bases identical to TRBD1. The CDR3 spans 15 residues. With V trimmed by 5 bases and J by 6 bases, 9 bases remained unmatched. Germline V gene data show CDR1 as MNHNY and CDR2 as SVGAGI (reference sequence). The CDR3 sequence is CASSQTGQGENTIYF. For the CDR3, the DNA is TGTGCCAGCAGTCAAACCGGACAGGGTGAAAACACCATATATTTT.

The chain employs TRBV7-9 and TRBJ1-2, with 9 bases identical to TRBD1. CDR1 is SEHNR and CDR2 is FQNEAQ in the germline V gene (reference sequence). Germline trimming cut 5 bases from V and 5 bases from J; bases unmatched to any gene: 9. The CDR3 has 15 amino acids. This CDR3 is CASSPPGQGVYGYTF. The DNA for the CDR3 is TGTGCCAGCAGCCCGCCGGGACAGGGAGTGTATGGCTACACCTTC. The variable domain in full, with the rest retrieved from reference TRBV7-9 and TRBJ1-2, is DTGVSQNPRHKITKRGQNVTFRCDPISEHNRLYWYRQTLGQGPEFLTYFQNEAQLEKSRLLSDRFSAERPKGSFSTLEIQRTEQGDSAMYLCASSPPGQGVYGYTFGSGTRLTVV.

This clone was detected only once. This sequence joins TRBV15 and TRBJ1-4, with a tentative D call TRBD1 (5 bases). The CDR3 is made up of 16 amino acids. Germline V CDR1 and CDR2: LNHNV, YYDKDF (reference sequence). V was pared by 0 bases and J by 3 bases, with 11 bases between. The CDR3 nucleotides are TGTGCCACCAGCAGAGATTCCGGGGGGGCTAATGAAAAACTGTTTTTT. Its protein product is CATSRDSGGANEKLFF.

This clone occurred once. The V call is TRBV5-6, the J call TRBJ2-7; TRBD2 is a possible D gene (5 bases). Trimming took 3 bases from V and 0 from J, leaving 10 bases between them. CDR1 is SGHDT and CDR2 is YYEEEE in the germline V gene. This CDR3 comprises 14 residues. This chain's CDR3 is CASSSRASSYEQYF. CDR3 sequence (DNA): TGTGCCAGCAGCTCGCGGGCGAGCTCCTACGAGCAGTACTTC.

V and J are TRBV10-3 and TRBJ1-4; 8 bases align to TRBD1. The CDR3 totals 14 residues. In germline, CDR1 is ENHRY, CDR2 SYGVKD. V shed 10 bases and J 5 bases; nucleotides not matched to a gene: 9. The DNA of the CDR3 is TGTGCCACCCGGGACAGGCGCGAAAATGAAAAACTGTTTTTT. This codes for CATRDRRENEKLFF.

This clone was counted between two and nine times. The chain employs TRBV10-3 and TRBJ1-5, with TRBD1 as a possible D gene (5 bases). Germline V gene data show CDR1 as ENHRY and CDR2 as SYGVKD. This CDR3 region has 16 residues. The V and J ends lost 0 bases and 0 bases respectively, with 9 bases between them. The CDR3 sequence: CAISESQATSNQPQHF. DNA of the CDR3: TGTGCCATCAGTGAGTCACAGGCCACTAGCAATCAGCCCCAGCATTTT.

This rearrangement joins TRBV2 to TRBJ2-7; 8 bases are a match to TRBD1. With 7 bases clipped from V and 3 bases from J, the junction kept 2 bases outside the gene matches. Germline lookup yields CDR1 SNHLY and CDR2 FYNNEI. The CDR3 has 12 amino acids. The CDR3 loop is CASITGGYEQYF. The CDR3 DNA follows: TGTGCCAGCATTACAGGGGGCTACGAGCAGTACTTC.

This chain joins TRBV2 and TRBJ2-3, with TRBD2 as a possible D gene (5 bases). V was cut by 3 bases and J by 4 bases, with 8 bases left in between. Germline CDR1 reads SNHLY; CDR2 reads FYNNEI. CDR3 length: 13 amino acids. This CDR3 is CASSEGAADTQYF. The CDR3, as DNA: TGTGCCAGCAGTGAGGGAGCCGCAGATACGCAGTATTTT.

This chain joins TRBV18 and TRBJ2-3; D is perhaps TRBD2 (6 bases). Trimming stripped 3 bases from V and 3 bases from J, with 13 bases between. CDR1 is KGHSH and CDR2 is LQKENI in the germline V gene. The CDR3 has 15 residues. Here the CDR3 DNA reads TGTGCCAGCTCACCTTCGGGACTTTTAACAGATACGCAGTATTTT. Translation: CASSPSGLLTDTQYF.

The rearrangement joins TRBV7-9 to TRBJ2-2, with TRBD1 matching 9 bases. Trimming at V came to 5 bases and at J to 4 bases, leaving 8 bases not matched to a gene. CDR1 is SEHNR, CDR2 FQNEAQ, per germline (reference sequence). This CDR3 contains 16 residues. The CDR3 DNA follows: TGTGCCAGCAGCCGATACAGGGGGCTGAGCACCGGGGAGCTGTTTTTT. It codes for CASSRYRGLSTGELFF.

This sequence joins TRBV21-1 and TRBJ2-5; the table calls TRBD1, which could not be checked here. TRBV21-1 is shown as a pseudogene. The CDR3 is 13 residues long. CDR3 protein: CASSKETGETQYF. The CDR3 region has the DNA TGTGCCAGCAGCAAAGAGACAGGAGAGACCCAGTACTTC.

The chain joins TRBV6-1 to TRBJ1-3; no clear D gene. Trimming cost V 8 bases and J 0 bases, with 8 bases left between them. CDR3 length: 13 amino acids. In germline, CDR1 is MNHNS, CDR2 SASEGT. CDR3 nucleotides: TGTGCCAGCCTCGGGATCTCTGGAAACACCATATATTTT. This sequence encodes CASLGISGNTIYF.

The chain links TRBV10-3 to TRBJ1-2; D possibly corresponds to TRBD1 (5 bases). CDR1 ENHRY and CDR2 SYGVKD come from the germline V gene. V lost 3 bases to trimming and J lost 4 bases, with 9 bases between them. The CDR3 contains 13 residues. CDR3 coding DNA: TGTGCCATCAGTGATTCTCAGGGCTATGGCTACACCTTC. As protein: CAISDSQGYGYTF.

This chain connects TRBV2 to TRBJ2-7; TRBD2 aligns across 12 bases. The CDR3 has 14 amino acids. V shed 6 bases and J 12 bases; nucleotides not matched to a gene: 12. Germline loops: CDR1 SNHLY, CDR2 FYNNEI. CDR3 coding DNA: TGTGCCAGCAGAAGACTAGCGGGAGACTACGTCCCGTACTTC. Translated, it gives CASRRLAGDYVPYF.

This chain connects TRBV25-1 to TRBJ1-1; TRBD1 is a possible D gene (6 bases). The CDR3 extends over 14 amino acids. Trimming shortened V by 0 bases and J by 6 bases, and 11 bases separated the two germline ends. Germline V gene lookup returns CDR1 MGHDK and CDR2 SYGVNS. This chain's CDR3 is CASSEYAGAPEAFF. CDR3 DNA: TGTGCCAGCAGTGAATATGCAGGGGCCCCTGAAGCTTTCTTT.

DNA of the CDR3: TGTGCCAGCAGCCACGGGGAGACCCAGTACTTC. Translation gives CASSHGETQYF. The chain combines TRBV5-4 with TRBJ2-5; D not resolved. V was clipped by 4 bases and J by 5 bases, with 6 bases between them. CDR1 and CDR2 (germline): SGHNT, YYREEE (reference sequence). This CDR3 is 11 amino acids long. The variable domain in full, with the rest retrieved from reference TRBV5-4 and TRBJ2-5, is ETGVTQSPTHLIKTRGQQVTLRCSSQSGHNTVSWYQQALGQGPQFIFQYYREEENGRGNFPPRFSGLQFPNYSSELNVNALELDDSALYLCASSHGETQYFGPGTRLLVL.

This chain uses TRBV7-3 with TRBJ2-2; 8 positions match TRBD2. The CDR3 has 16 residues. J gave up 3 bases and V 1 base, and 4 bases lay outside the gene matches. Germline V gives CDR1 SGHTA, CDR2 FQGTGA. The CDR3 DNA follows: TGTGCCAGCAGCTTAAACGGGAGGGCCGACACCGGGGAGCTGTTTTTT. Translated: CASSLNGRADTGELFF.

V and J are TRBV19 and TRBJ1-2; D is possibly TRBD1 (5 bases). In germline, CDR1 is LNHDA, CDR2 SQIVND (reference sequence). This CDR3 is 12 amino acids long. The V gene lost 4 bases and the J gene lost 2 bases, with 5 bases spanning the gap. The CDR3 DNA is TGTGCCAGTAGTAACAGGAACTATGGCTACACCTTC. Its translation is CASSNRNYGYTF.

The rearrangement joins TRBV13 to TRBJ2-1, with 7 positions matching TRBD1. The CDR3 is 15 residues long. V gave up 4 bases and J gave up 5 bases; unmatched junction bases: 8. Germline V gene data show CDR1 as PRHDT and CDR2 as FYEKMQ (reference sequence). CDR3 nucleotides: TGTGCCAGCAGCTCCCCGGGACAGATAAACAATGAGCAGTTCTTC. This translates into CASSSPGQINNEQFF. Complete variable domain (other parts from reference TRBV13 and TRBJ2-1): AAGVIQSPRHLIKEKRETATLKCYPIPRHDTVYWYQQGPGQDPQFLISFYEKMQSDKGSIPDRFSAQQFSDYHSELNMSSLELGDSALYFCASSSPGQINNEQFFGPGTRLTVL.

This chain uses TRBV18 with TRBJ2-7, with 8 bases lining up with TRBD1. Germline V gives CDR1 KGHSH, CDR2 LQKENI. With 0 bases clipped from V and 4 bases from J, the junction kept 5 bases outside the gene matches. The CDR3 runs 15 residues. Here the CDR3 DNA reads TGTGCCAGCTCACCACCGGGACAGGCCTCTTACGAGCAGTACTTC. Translation gives CASSPPGQASYEQYF.

This rearrangement joins TRBV5-1 to TRBJ1-1; D is perhaps TRBD1 (6 bases). This CDR3 region has 14 residues. Per germline, CDR1 SGHRS and CDR2 YFSETQ. The V end lost 0 bases, the J end lost 4 bases, and 10 bases lay between the germline ends. In DNA, the CDR3 is TGCGCCAGCAGCTTGGCCGCAGGGGCCACTGAAGCTTTCTTT. As protein: CASSLAAGATEAFF.